Listed below are T cell receptor beta chains from one sample, sequenced in a study of blood T cell repertoires in COVID-19. TCRdb's copy holds only in-frame clones and misses some; the assay was immunoSEQ multiplex PCR. The sample carries about 44,000 clones, over 70% recorded once. The specimen was peripheral blood. The receptor source for this set is a human donor in a cohort sampled during active COVID-19. CDR3s include the opening cysteine and the closing phenylalanine or tryptophan. D genes are given only for firm matches. The size entry is marked missing in some rows and otherwise reads once, few, many or a size class.

D	J	size	V	DNA	CDR3
NA	TRBJ2-7	NA	TRBV7-6	TGTGCCAGCAGCTCCAACAGGGACTCCTACGAGCAGTACTTC	CASSSNRDSYEQYF
TRBD2	TRBJ2-7	NA	TRBV6-5	TGTGCCAGCAGTTACTCTCTAGCGGGGTCCTACGAGCAGTACTTC	CASSYSLAGSYEQYF
NA	TRBJ2-5	NA	TRBV6-6	TGTGCCAGCAGCAGGGACATTGCAGAGACCCAGTACTTC	CASSRDIAETQYF
NA	TRBJ1-4	once	TRBV30	TGTGCCTGGAGCTTAAAGGGACTCTCTAGGGGAAAACTGTTTTTT	CAWSLKGLSRGKLFF
TRBD2	TRBJ2-7	NA	TRBV28	TGTGCCAGCAGTCTCGGACTAGCGCGAGCCTACGAGCAGTATTTC	CASSLGLARAYEQYF
TRBD1	TRBJ1-5	NA	TRBV2	TGTGCCAGCACCTTGACAGGGGGCAATGGTCAGCCCCAGCATTTT	CASTLTGGNGQPQHF
NA	TRBJ2-7	NA	TRBV13	TGTGCCAGCAGCGCCCCTTCGGGGGGCCCCTACGAGCAGTACTTC	CASSAPSGGPYEQYF
TRBD2	TRBJ2-3	NA	TRBV18	TGTGCCAGCTCACCAACGACTAGCGGGAATACGCAGTATTTT	CASSPTTSGNTQYF
TRBD1	TRBJ1-6	NA	TRBV9	TGTGCCAGCAGCGAACAGGGGAGCTCCTATAATTCACCCCTCCACTTT	CASSEQGSSYNSPLHF
TRBD2	TRBJ2-3	NA	TRBV2	TGTGCCAGCAGTGAACGAAAACCACTTAGGACACTCCGGGGGGGAGGAACGGAAACAGATACGCAGTATTTT	CASSERKPLRTLRGGGTETDTQYF
NA	TRBJ2-7	NA	TRBV12-3/TRBV12-4	TGTGCCAGCAGCAACCCTAGTCTCGAGCAGTACTTC	CASSNPSLEQYF
NA	TRBJ1-2	NA	TRBV19	TGTGCCAGTAGGGTAACAGGGAGAGGGTATGGCTACACCTTC	CASRVTGRGYGYTF
NA	TRBJ2-7	NA	TRBV5-6	TGTGCCAGCAGCTACTCAGGTATCGAGCAGTACTTC	CASSYSGIEQYF
TRBD2	TRBJ2-1	NA	TRBV7-8	TGTGCCAGCAGCTTAGTGAGGTCTAGCGGGAGTGGGGGTGAGCAGTTCTTC	CASSLVRSSGSGGEQFF
NA	TRBJ2-5	NA	TRBV7-2	TGTGCCAGCAGCTTAGTTGCAGGGCTTGTGGAGACCCAGTACTTC	CASSLVAGLVETQYF
NA	TRBJ2-7	NA	TRBV6-2/TRBV6-3	TGTGCCAGCAGTAGGGAGGTCGAGCAGTACTTC	CASSREVEQYF
NA	TRBJ2-7	NA	TRBV29-1	TGCAGCGTCACATCTACTACTTCCTACGAGCAGTACTTC	CSVTSTTSYEQYF
NA	TRBJ1-2	NA	TRBV10-3	TGTGCCATCAGAAGTGGAGGTTCTGTCTATGGCTACACCTTC	CAIRSGGSVYGYTF
NA	TRBJ2-6	NA	TRBV28	TGTGCCAGCAGCTGGGACTTCTCTGGGGCCAACGTCCTGACTTTC	CASSWDFSGANVLTF
TRBD1	TRBJ1-2	NA	TRBV27	TGTGCCAGCAGTTCCCGAACCGGGACAGGGGTCGGTAGCTACACCTTC	CASSSRTGTGVGSYTF
NA	TRBJ2-7	NA	TRBV28	TGTGCCAGCAGTTTTCCCCGTCCGAGGGCGGGGTCCCTCGACGAGCAGTACTTC	CASSFPRPRAGSLDEQYF
TRBD2	TRBJ2-2	NA	TRBV3-1/TRBV3-2	TGTGCCAGCAGCCTCGGGACTAGCGGGAAGGCCGGGGAGCTGTTTTTT	CASSLGTSGKAGELFF
TRBD1	TRBJ1-1	NA	TRBV19	TGTGCCAGTAGTATCCTGACAGGGGGTAGCGTAGAGACAACTGAAGCTTTCTTT	CASSILTGGSVETTEAFF
NA	TRBJ2-1	NA	TRBV6-5	TGTGCCAGCAGGAGGGAGGTCGATGAGCAGTTCTTC	CASRREVDEQFF
NA	TRBJ2-7	few	TRBV6-5	TGTGCCAGCAGGTCAGGGCTCGGGGAGCAGTACTTC	CASRSGLGEQYF
NA	TRBJ2-7	NA	TRBV11-2	TGTGCCAGCAGCGTACAGGTCCCCTACGAGCAGTACTTC	CASSVQVPYEQYF